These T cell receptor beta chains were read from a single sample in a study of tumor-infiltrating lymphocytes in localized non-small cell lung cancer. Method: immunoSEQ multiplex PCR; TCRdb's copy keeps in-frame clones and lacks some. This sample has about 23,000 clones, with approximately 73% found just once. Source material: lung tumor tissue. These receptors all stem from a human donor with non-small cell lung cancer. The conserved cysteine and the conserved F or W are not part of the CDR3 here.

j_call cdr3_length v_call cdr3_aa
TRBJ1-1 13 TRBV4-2 ASSPPGHKDTEAF
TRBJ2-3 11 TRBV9 ASSVQHTDTQY
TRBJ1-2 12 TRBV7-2 ASSPDPQGWGYT
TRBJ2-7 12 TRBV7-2 ASSLNPGAYEQY
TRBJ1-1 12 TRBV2 ASRSDRSNTEAF
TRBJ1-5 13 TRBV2 ASNLGRAGNQPQH
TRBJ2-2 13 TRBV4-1 ASSQDAGLTGELF
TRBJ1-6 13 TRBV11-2 ASSLEPGFNSPLH
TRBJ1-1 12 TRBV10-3 AIKRDRGHTEAF
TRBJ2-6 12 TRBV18 ASSSGSGANVLT
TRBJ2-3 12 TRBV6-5 ASSSGGLADTQY
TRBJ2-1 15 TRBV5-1 ASTIGASGAANNEQF
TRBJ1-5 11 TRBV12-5 ASAADSNQPQH
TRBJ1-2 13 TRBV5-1 ASSPGGQMNYGYT